Presented here are 21 T cell receptor beta chains from one specimen sequenced in a study of CD8 T cells in Susac syndrome. Reverse transcription of about 0.5 to 1 ug RNA used random hexamers. TCRdb fed the immunoSEQ multiplex PCR reads into MiXCR, producing one record per CDR3 protein. This table has 250,000 to 300,000 distinct CDR3 sequences, about 91% appearing once. The sample consisted of CD8+ T cells from PBMCs. The receptors originated from a human donor with multiple sclerosis.

The J gene is TRBJ2-4, the V gene TRBV5-6, with a possible D match to TRBD1 (5 bases). The CDR3 contains 16 residues. V was shortened by 2 bases and J by 0 bases, with 12 bases between the two germline ends. Germline V gene data show CDR1 as SGHDT and CDR2 as YYEEEE. Here the CDR3 reads CASSLDSTLAKNIQYF. The CDR3 bases are TGTGCCAGCAGCTTAGACAGCACCTTAGCCAAAAACATTCAGTACTTC.

J is TRBJ2-1 and V is TRBV18, with D tentatively TRBD1 (6 bases). CDR1 and CDR2 from the germline V gene are KGHSH and LQKENI. This CDR3 contains 13 residues. V lost 2 bases to trimming and J lost 8 bases, with 10 bases between them. The CDR3 bases are TGTGCCAGCTCACCATTAGGGGGAGATGAGCAGTTCTTC. Protein sequence: CASSPLGGDEQFF.

The chain carries TRBV20-1 and TRBJ2-1, with TRBD2 identical over 10 bases. J was trimmed by 9 bases and V by 5 bases; bases with no gene match: 10. Per germline, CDR1 DFQATT and CDR2 SNEGSKA (reference sequence). The CDR3 covers 14 residues. The CDR3 DNA sequence: TGCAGTGCTTTAGAGCTAGCGGGAGTGGGTGAGCAGTTCTTC. It encodes CSALELAGVGEQFF.

Written as DNA, the CDR3 is TGCGCCAGCAGCTTGTTCGCGGGAGGGACCGGGGAGCTGTTTTTT. It yields the protein CASSLFAGGTGELFF. This chain connects TRBV5-1 to TRBJ2-2; 9 nucleotides match TRBD2. With 1 base clipped from V and 5 bases from J, the junction kept 3 bases outside the gene matches. This CDR3 is 15 amino acids long. The germline CDR1 and CDR2 sequences are SGHRS and YFSETQ. The full variable domain, with the rest looked up from reference TRBV5-1 and TRBJ2-2, is KAGVTQTPRYLIKTRGQQVTLSCSPISGHRSVSWYQQTPGQGLQFLFEYFSETQRNKGNFPGRFSGRQFSNSRSEMNVSTLELGDSALYLCASSLFAGGTGELFFGEGSRLTVL.

In this sample, this clonotype turned up once. The chain links TRBV28 to TRBJ1-5; D might be TRBD1 (6 bases). From germline, CDR1 is MDHEN and CDR2 SYDVKM. The CDR3 length is 16 residues. Deletions cut 1 base from V and 4 bases from J, with 14 bases between. In nucleotides, the CDR3 is TGTGCCAGCAGTTTATTACCGGACAGCTTAAATCAGCCCCAGCATTTT. Translated: CASSLLPDSLNQPQHF.

The genes are TRBV5-4 and TRBJ2-1; D not certain. V lost 4 bases and J 5 bases, leaving 10 bases between the germline ends. CDR3 length: 13 amino acids. The V gene's germline CDR1 is SGHNT and CDR2 YYREEE (reference sequence). CDR3 loop: CASSPRSHNEQFF. The CDR3 DNA is TGTGCCAGCAGCCCAAGGTCCCACAATGAGCAGTTCTTC.

This chain uses TRBV4-2 with TRBJ1-5; D gene ambiguous. The V end was cut by 0 bases, the J end by 3 bases, with 9 bases between. The length of the CDR3 is 15 residues. Germline V CDR1 and CDR2: LGHNA, YNFKEQ. CDR3: CASSQDEGFNQPQHF. For the CDR3, the DNA is TGTGCCAGCAGCCAAGATGAGGGATTCAATCAGCCCCAGCATTTT.

The chain couples TRBV7-6 to TRBJ2-1, with 11 positions matching TRBD2. The CDR3 runs 17 residues. V dropped 2 bases and J dropped 6; count of bases not matched to a gene: 9. Germline values: CDR1 SGHVS, CDR2 FNYEAQ. CDR3 nucleotide sequence: TGTGCCAGCAGCTTATCGGCTAGCGGGAGGATGGGCAATGAGCAGTTCTTC. Translation: CASSLSASGRMGNEQFF.

This clonotype was recorded once. CDR3 sequence (DNA): TGCAGCTTAAGACTAGCGGGGTCCGAGCAGTTCTTC. Its protein is CSLRLAGSEQFF. The chain recombines TRBV29-1 with TRBJ2-1; 11 nucleotides match TRBD2. Germline V gives CDR1 SQVTM, CDR2 ANQGSEA. Losses at the gene ends were 8 bases for V and 10 bases for J; bases not matched to a gene: 7. This CDR3 contains 12 residues.

The chain uses TRBV6-2 or TRBV6-3 and TRBJ2-4, with D possibly matching TRBD2 (5 bases). Trimming took 2 bases from V and 8 from J, leaving 22 bases between them. CDR3 length: 17 residues. Germline loops: CDR1 MNHEY, CDR2 SVGEGT. The CDR3 DNA is TGTGCCAGCAGTTACCGAATCCCGGGATCAAGAGCGGACATTCAGTACTTC. As protein: CASSYRIPGSRADIQYF.

The CDR3 DNA reads TGTGCCATCAGTGAAAAGGGACAGGGGAACAATCAGCCCCAGCATTTT. This gives the protein CAISEKGQGNNQPQHF. The rearrangement links TRBV10-3 to TRBJ1-5; 10 nucleotides line up with TRBD1. The CDR3 has 16 residues. Germline-derived CDR1 and CDR2 are ENHRY and SYGVKD. V gave up 3 bases and J gave up 3 bases; unmatched junction bases: 5.

This chain connects TRBV28 to TRBJ1-2; D not certain. The length of the CDR3 is 16 residues. V shed 2 bases and J shed 0 bases, with 13 bases lying between them. CDR1 is MDHEN and CDR2 is SYDVKM in the germline V gene. Written as DNA, the CDR3 is TGTGCCAGCAGTTTAAGTCCCAAAAGACCTAACTATGGCTACACCTTC. It yields the protein CASSLSPKRPNYGYTF.

V and J are TRBV6-2 or TRBV6-3 and TRBJ2-1; 11 bases match TRBD2. V gave up 2 bases and J gave up 6 bases; unmatched junction bases: 3. Germline V gene sequence: CDR1 MNHEY, CDR2 SVGEGT. This CDR3 comprises 15 residues. This chain's CDR3 is CASSYELAGVNEQFF. The CDR3 DNA reads as TGTGCCAGCAGTTACGAACTAGCGGGAGTCAATGAGCAGTTCTTC.

There are a few counts of this clonotype. The J gene is TRBJ2-5, the V gene TRBV5-4, with 7 bases that match TRBD1. V lost 3 bases, J lost 1 base, and 3 bases stayed unmatched. CDR3 length equals 14 residues. Germline V lookup: CDR1 SGHNT, CDR2 YYREEE (reference sequence). CDR3 sequence (DNA): TGTGCCAGCAGCTGGGGGACAGCCCAAGAGACCCAGTACTTC. Translating gives CASSWGTAQETQYF. The entire variable domain, with the rest obtained from reference TRBV5-4 and TRBJ2-5, is as follows: ETGVTQSPTHLIKTRGQQVTLRCSSQSGHNTVSWYQQALGQGPQFIFQYYREEENGRGNFPPRFSGLQFPNYSSELNVNALELDDSALYLCASSWGTAQETQYFGPGTRLLVL.

This chain connects TRBV20-1 to TRBJ1-2; D is perhaps TRBD1 (5 bases). CDR1 is DFQATT and CDR2 is SNEGSKA in the germline V gene (reference sequence). The CDR3 covers 14 residues. Trimming removed 3 bases at V and 1 base at J, with 12 bases between. The CDR3 region has the DNA TGCAGTGCTAGTTCCAGGGCGGGTAACTATGGCTACACCTTC. It encodes CSASSRAGNYGYTF.

The gene calls are TRBV3-1 and TRBJ2-4; 7 nucleotides align to TRBD1. V gave up 2 bases and J gave up 5 bases; unmatched junction bases: 3. This CDR3 comprises 14 residues. Germline CDR1 reads LGHDT; CDR2 reads YNNKEL (reference sequence). CDR3 nucleotide sequence: TGTGCCAGCAGCCAATCCGGGACAGAAAACATTCAGTACTTC. Protein sequence: CASSQSGTENIQYF.

The V call is TRBV6-8, the J call TRBJ2-3; TRBD1 matches 7 bases. Unmatched junction bases numbered 7, after V lost 6 bases and J lost 4 bases. Germline V gives CDR1 MNHGY, CDR2 SAAAGT. The CDR3 extends over 14 amino acids. CDR3 loop: CASSPQGWADTQYF. The CDR3 coding sequence is TGTGCCAGCAGCCCACAGGGGTGGGCAGATACGCAGTATTTT.

Points on this clonotype: The junction differs from germline at one of its ends, possibly a read error. This chain joins TRBV27 and TRBJ1-2; D is perhaps TRBD1 (5 bases). Germline V gives CDR1 MNHEY, CDR2 SMNVEV (reference sequence). The CDR3 has 13 residues. The CDR3 here is CASSFGRDYGHTF. In nucleotides, the CDR3 is TGTGCCAGCAGTTTTGGACGGGACTATGGCCACACCTTC.

The chain carries TRBV20-1 and TRBJ2-5; possibly TRBD2 for D (7 bases). The CDR3 length is 17 residues. The germline V and J ends were trimmed by 0 bases and 5 bases, with 22 bases remaining between them. The V gene's germline CDR1 is DFQATT and CDR2 SNEGSKA (reference sequence). The CDR3: CSARDLYGGGRPETQYF. CDR3 nucleotides: TGCAGTGCTAGAGATTTGTATGGGGGGGGGCGTCCGGAGACCCAGTACTTC.

V is TRBV27 and J is TRBJ2-4; D is uncertain. CDR1 and CDR2 from the germline V gene are MNHEY and SMNVEV (reference sequence). The CDR3 length is 15 residues. Trimming left V 1 base short and J 6 bases short, with 13 bases between. In nucleotides, the CDR3 is TGTGCCAGCAGTTTATATACAGACCTCGGAAACATTCAGTACTTC. Protein sequence: CASSLYTDLGNIQYF.

This chain joins TRBV3-1 and TRBJ2-7; the D gene is possibly TRBD1 (6 bases). Germline V CDR1 and CDR2: LGHDT, YNNKEL (reference sequence). V gave up 1 base and J gave up 2 bases, with 27 bases separating them. This CDR3 has 20 residues. CDR3 nucleotide sequence: TGTGCCAGCAGCCAAGGTCTCCTTTTCATACGCCGGGACAAAGCCTACGAGCAGTACTTC. This encodes CASSQGLLFIRRDKAYEQYF.